Following are 5 T cell receptor beta chains from one sample sequenced in a study of T cell repertoires in ileal Crohn's disease. Some clones are missing from TCRdb's copy, which holds only in-frame ones; the method was immunoSEQ multiplex PCR. The table has some 11,000 clones, 79% seen once; the top ten hold about 6.6%. Time point defined: neoterminal ileum biopsy at postoperative endoscopy, about 6 months after surgery. Sequencing input: ileal tissue. These receptors originate from an adult with Crohn's disease.

This clone was observed a few times. The V call is TRBV5-5, the J call TRBJ2-3; 12 bases are a match to TRBD2. CDR3 size: 17 residues. The V gene end was trimmed by 2 bases and the J gene end by 2 bases; junction bases not matched to a gene: 6. CDR1 SGHKS and CDR2 YYEKEE come from the germline V gene (reference sequence). The CDR3 spells CASSFIRTSGVTDTQYF. CDR3 bases: TGTGCCAGCAGCTTCATACGGACTAGCGGGGTCACAGATACGCAGTATTTT.

The chain uses TRBV4-2 and TRBJ1-2; D not certain. Between the trimmed V and J ends, which lost 0 bases and 7 bases, there was a span of 12 bases. The germline V gene encodes CDR1 LGHNA and CDR2 YNFKEQ. The CDR3 contains 14 residues. CDR3 DNA: TGTGCCAGCAGCCAAGATCAGGTTTCCTCTGGCTACACCTTC. Protein product: CASSQDQVSSGYTF.

CDR3 nucleotide sequence: TGTGCCAGCTACGGAAAGGGACAGGGACTAGAAAAACTGTTTTTT. It is translated as CASYGKGQGLEKLFF. J is TRBJ1-4 and V is TRBV2, with TRBD1 matching 9 bases. Trimming took 8 bases from V and 8 from J; bases not matched to a gene: 12. Germline CDR1 reads SNHLY; CDR2 reads FYNNEI. The CDR3 is made up of 15 amino acids.

V is TRBV30 and J is TRBJ2-3, with 8 bases aligning to TRBD2. Losses at the gene ends were 2 bases for V and 0 bases for J; bases not matched to a gene: 1. Germline V CDR1 and CDR2: GTSNPN, SVGIG (reference sequence). This CDR3 is 14 amino acids long. The CDR3 here is CAWSRGGSTDTQYF. As DNA, the CDR3 is TGTGCCTGGAGTCGGGGGGGGAGCACAGATACGCAGTATTTT. Variable domain in full (rest from reference TRBV30 and TRBJ2-3): SQTIHQWPATLVQPVGSPLSLECTVEGTSNPNLYWYRQAAGRGLQLLFYSVGIGQISSEVPQNLSASRPQDRQFILSSKKLLLSDSGFYLCAWSRGGSTDTQYFGPGTRLTVL.

The chain is built from TRBV10-1 and TRBJ1-2, with 7 bases fitting TRBD1. J was trimmed by 4 bases and V by 3 bases; bases with no gene match: 2. The CDR3 sequence is 13 residues long. CDR1 is WNHNN, CDR2 SYGVQD, per germline (reference sequence). The DNA of the CDR3 is TGCGCCAGCAGTGAACAGGGGAGCTATGGCTACACCTTC. As protein: CASSEQGSYGYTF.